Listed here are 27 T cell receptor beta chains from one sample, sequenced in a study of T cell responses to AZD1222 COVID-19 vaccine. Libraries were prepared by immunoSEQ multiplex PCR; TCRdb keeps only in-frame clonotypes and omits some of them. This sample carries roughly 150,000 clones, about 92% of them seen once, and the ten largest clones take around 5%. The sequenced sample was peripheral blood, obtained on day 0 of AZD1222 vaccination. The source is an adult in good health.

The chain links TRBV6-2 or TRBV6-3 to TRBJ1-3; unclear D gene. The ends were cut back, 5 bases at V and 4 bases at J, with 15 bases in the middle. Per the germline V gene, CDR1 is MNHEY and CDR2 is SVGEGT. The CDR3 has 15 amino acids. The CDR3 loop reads CASSATAASGNTIYF. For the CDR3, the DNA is TGTGCCAGCAGTGCAACAGCCGCGTCAGGAAACACCATATATTTT.

CDR3 residues: CASSLGEGVDQYF. CDR3 nucleotide sequence: TGTGCCAGCAGCTTGGGGGAGGGGGTCGATCAGTACTTC. The gene calls are TRBV7-8 and TRBJ2-7; D is possibly TRBD2 (7 bases). Germline lookup yields CDR1 SGHVS and CDR2 FQNEAQ. CDR3 length equals 13 residues. The V gene lost 3 bases and the J gene lost 10 bases, with 16 bases spanning the gap.

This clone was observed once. The CDR3 loop is CASSTDRGRNSPLHF. The DNA for the CDR3 is TGTGCCAGCAGCACAGACAGGGGGCGTAATTCACCCCTCCACTTT. V and J are TRBV5-6 and TRBJ1-6; 10 bases line up with TRBD1. From germline, CDR1 is SGHDT and CDR2 YYEEEE. This CDR3 has 15 amino acids. The V gene end was trimmed by 4 bases and the J gene end by 6 bases; junction bases not matched to a gene: 4.

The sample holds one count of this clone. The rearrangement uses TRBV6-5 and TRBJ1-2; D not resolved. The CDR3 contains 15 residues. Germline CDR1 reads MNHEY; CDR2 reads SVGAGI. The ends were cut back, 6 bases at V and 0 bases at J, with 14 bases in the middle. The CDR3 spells CASSPSEIANYGYTF. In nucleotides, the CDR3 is TGTGCCAGCAGCCCCTCAGAAATAGCTAACTATGGCTACACCTTC.

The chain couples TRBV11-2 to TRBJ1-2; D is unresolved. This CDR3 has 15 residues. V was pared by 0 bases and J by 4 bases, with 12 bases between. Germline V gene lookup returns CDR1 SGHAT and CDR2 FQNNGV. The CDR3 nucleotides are TGTGCCAGCAGCTTAGACAGCCGAATCGTCTATGGCTACACCTTC. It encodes CASSLDSRIVYGYTF.

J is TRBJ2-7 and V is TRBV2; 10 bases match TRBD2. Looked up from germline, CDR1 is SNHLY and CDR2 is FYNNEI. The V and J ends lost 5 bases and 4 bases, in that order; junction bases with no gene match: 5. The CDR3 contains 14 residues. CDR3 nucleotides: TGTGCCAGCAGTCAGCGGGAGGGCCGATACGAGCAGTACTTC. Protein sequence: CASSQREGRYEQYF.

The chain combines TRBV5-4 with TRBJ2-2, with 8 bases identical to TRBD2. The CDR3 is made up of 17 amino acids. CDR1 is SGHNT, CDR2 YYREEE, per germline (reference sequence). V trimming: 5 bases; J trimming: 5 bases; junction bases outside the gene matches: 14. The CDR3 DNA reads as TGTGCCAGCAGTCCACTAGCGGCGAGCTTGGGGACCGGGGAGCTGTTTTTT. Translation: CASSPLAASLGTGELFF.

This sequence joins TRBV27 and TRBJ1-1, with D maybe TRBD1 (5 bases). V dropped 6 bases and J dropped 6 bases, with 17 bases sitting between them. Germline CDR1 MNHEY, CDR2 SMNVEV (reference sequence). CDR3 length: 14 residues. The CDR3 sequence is CASRPPRGVAEAFF. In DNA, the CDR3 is TGTGCCAGCAGACCCCCAAGAGGGGTAGCTGAAGCTTTCTTT.

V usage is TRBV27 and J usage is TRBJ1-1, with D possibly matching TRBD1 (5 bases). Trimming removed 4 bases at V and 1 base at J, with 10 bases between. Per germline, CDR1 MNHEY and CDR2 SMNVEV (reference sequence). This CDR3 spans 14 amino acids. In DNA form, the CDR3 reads TGTGCCAGCAGTTCCCCAGGGCGGAACACTGAAGCTTTCTTT. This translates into CASSSPGRNTEAFF.

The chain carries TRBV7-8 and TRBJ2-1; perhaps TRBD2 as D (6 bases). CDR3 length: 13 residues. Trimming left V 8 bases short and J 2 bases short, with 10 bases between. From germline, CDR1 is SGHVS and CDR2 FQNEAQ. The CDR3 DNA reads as TGTGCCAGCGCGGGGACCCCCTACAATGAGCAGTTCTTC. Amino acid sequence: CASAGTPYNEQFF.

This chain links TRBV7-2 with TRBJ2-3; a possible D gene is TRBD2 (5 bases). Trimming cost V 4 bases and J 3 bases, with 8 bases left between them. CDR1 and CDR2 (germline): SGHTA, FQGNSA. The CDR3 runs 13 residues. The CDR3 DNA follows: TGTGCCAGCAGCTCGGGGTATACAGATACGCAGTATTTT. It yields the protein CASSSGYTDTQYF.

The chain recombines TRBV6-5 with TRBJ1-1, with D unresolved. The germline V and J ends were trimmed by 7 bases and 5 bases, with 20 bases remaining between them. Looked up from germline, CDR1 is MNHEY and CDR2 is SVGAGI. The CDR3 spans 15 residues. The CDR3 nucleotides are TGTGCCAGCACTGCGGACCCTCTCAGAGGGACTGAAGCTTTCTTT. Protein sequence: CASTADPLRGTEAFF.

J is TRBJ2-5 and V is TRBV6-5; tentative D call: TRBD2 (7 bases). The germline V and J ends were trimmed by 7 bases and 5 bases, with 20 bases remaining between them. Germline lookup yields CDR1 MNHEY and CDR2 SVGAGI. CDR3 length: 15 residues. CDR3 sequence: CASKEGARGGETQYF. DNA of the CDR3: TGTGCCAGCAAGGAGGGTGCGAGGGGGGGGGAGACCCAGTACTTC.

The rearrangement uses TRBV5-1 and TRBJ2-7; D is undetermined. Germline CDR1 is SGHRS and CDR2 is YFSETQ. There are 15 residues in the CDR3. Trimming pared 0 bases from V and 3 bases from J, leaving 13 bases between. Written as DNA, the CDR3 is TGCGCCAGCAGCTTGGGACCCGCGACCATCTACGAGCAGTACTTC. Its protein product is CASSLGPATIYEQYF.

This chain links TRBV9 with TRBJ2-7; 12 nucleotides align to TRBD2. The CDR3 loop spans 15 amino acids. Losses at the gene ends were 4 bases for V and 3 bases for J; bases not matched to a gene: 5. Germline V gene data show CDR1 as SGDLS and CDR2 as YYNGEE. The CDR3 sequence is CASSPRLAGVYEQYF. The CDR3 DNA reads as TGTGCCAGCAGCCCCCGACTAGCGGGAGTCTACGAGCAGTACTTC. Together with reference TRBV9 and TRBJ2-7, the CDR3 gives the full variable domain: DSGVTQTPKHLITATGQRVTLRCSPRSGDLSVYWYQQSLDQGLQFLIQYYNGEERAKGNILERFSAQQFPDLHSELNLSSLELGDSALYFCASSPRLAGVYEQYFGPGTRLTVT.

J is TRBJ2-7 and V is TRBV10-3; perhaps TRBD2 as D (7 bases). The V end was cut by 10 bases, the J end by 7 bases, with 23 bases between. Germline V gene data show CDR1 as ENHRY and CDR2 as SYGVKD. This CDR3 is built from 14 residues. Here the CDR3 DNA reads TGTGCCACCCGGTCCGCGGGGGCGGACGGGGAGCAGTACTTC. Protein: CATRSAGADGEQYF.

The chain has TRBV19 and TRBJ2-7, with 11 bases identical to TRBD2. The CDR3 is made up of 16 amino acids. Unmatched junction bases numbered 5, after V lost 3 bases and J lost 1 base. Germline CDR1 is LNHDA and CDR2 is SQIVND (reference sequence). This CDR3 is CASSIRTSGRSYEQYF. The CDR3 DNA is TGTGCCAGTAGTATTAGGACTAGCGGGCGTTCCTACGAGCAGTACTTC.

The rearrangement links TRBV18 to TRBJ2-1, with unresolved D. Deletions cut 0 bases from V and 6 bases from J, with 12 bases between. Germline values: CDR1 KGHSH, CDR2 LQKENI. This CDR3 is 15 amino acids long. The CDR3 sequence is CASSPPNYPSNEQFF. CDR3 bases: TGTGCCAGCTCACCACCGAATTACCCTAGCAATGAGCAGTTCTTC.

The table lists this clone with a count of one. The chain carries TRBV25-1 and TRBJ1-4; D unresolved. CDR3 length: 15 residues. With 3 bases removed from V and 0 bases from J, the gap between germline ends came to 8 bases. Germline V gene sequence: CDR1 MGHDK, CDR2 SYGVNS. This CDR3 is CASSDAGTTNEKLFF. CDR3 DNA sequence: TGTGCCAGCAGTGACGCGGGAACAACTAATGAAAAACTGTTTTTT.

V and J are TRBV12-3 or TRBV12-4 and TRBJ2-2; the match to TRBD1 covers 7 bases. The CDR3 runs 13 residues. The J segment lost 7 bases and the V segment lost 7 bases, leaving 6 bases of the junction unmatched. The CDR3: CASNPGQVGELFF. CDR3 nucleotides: TGTGCCAGCAACCCTGGACAGGTCGGGGAGCTGTTTTTT.

The CDR3 bases are TGTGCCACCAGTTTAAGTAGTGCGACAGGGAATTCACCCCTCCACTTT. Its translation: CATSLSSATGNSPLHF. The chain is built from TRBV24-1 and TRBJ1-6; 7 nucleotides agree with TRBD1. The germline V gene has CDR1 KGHDR and CDR2 SFDVKD. The CDR3 extends over 16 amino acids. After removal of 6 bases from V and 7 bases from J, the junction contained 11 bases not matched to a gene.

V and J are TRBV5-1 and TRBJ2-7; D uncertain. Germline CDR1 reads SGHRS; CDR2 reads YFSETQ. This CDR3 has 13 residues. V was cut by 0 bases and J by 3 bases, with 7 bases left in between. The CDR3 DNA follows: TGCGCCAGCAGCTTGGCCGTGGGCTACGAGCAGTACTTC. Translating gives CASSLAVGYEQYF.

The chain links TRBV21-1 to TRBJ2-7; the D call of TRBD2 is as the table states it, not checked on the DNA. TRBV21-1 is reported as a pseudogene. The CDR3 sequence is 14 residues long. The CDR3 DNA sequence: TGTGCCTACCCTGGAGTGACGGAGAACTACGAGCAGTACTTC. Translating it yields CAYPGVTENYEQYF.

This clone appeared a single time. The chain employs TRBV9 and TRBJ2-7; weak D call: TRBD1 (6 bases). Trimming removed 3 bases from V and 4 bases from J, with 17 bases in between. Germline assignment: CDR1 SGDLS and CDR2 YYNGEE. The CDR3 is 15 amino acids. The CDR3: CASSAGTSRDYEQYF. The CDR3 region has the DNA TGTGCCAGCAGCGCAGGGACATCCAGGGATTACGAGCAGTACTTC.

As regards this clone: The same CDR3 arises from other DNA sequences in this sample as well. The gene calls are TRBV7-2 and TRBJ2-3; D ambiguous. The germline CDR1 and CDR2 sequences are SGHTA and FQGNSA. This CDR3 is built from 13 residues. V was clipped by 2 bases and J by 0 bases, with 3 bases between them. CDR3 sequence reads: CASSLQSTDTQYF. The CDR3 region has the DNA TGTGCCAGCAGCTTACAGAGCACAGATACGCAGTATTTT.

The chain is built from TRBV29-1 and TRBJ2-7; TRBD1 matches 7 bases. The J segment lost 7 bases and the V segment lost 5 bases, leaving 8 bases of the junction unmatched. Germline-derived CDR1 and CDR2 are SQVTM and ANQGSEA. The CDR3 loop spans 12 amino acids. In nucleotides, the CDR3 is TGCAGCGTTAGACAGGGACAAGGAGAGCAGTACTTC. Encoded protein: CSVRQGQGEQYF.

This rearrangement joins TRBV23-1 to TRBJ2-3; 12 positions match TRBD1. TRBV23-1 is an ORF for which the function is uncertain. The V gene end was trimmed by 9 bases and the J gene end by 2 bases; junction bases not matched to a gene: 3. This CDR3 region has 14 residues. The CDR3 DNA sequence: TGCGCCAGGTCGGGACAGGGGGCCACAGATACGCAGTATTTT. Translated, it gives CARSGQGATDTQYF.